The clone carrying this TCR beta chain showed up many times. Its specificity is not known. The study built unsorted libraries from 2 million PBMCs kept at -80 C. This sample is drawn from a study of neurological immune-mediated disorders. TCRdb re-called the 5' RACE reads with MiXCR, one entry per CDR3 protein. The data hold approximately 43,000 distinct CDR3 sequences, with around 2.5% observed a single time. Study conclusions and caveats: Falling below healthy controls, multiple sclerosis showed the least TCR clonal expansion, while HTLV-1-associated myelopathy showed the most. CDR3 amino acid sequences found in expanded clones were never shared across subjects, suggesting private repertoires in all groups. The study phylogenetically grouped the repertoires of 18 of 34 multiple sclerosis patients into one related-CDR3 cluster, a possible signature.

The sample consisted of PBMCs. This receptor was identified in a man aged 30-40 years with multiple sclerosis.

The CDR3 sequence is CASSFYRDTDTQYF. The CDR3 nucleotides read TGTGCCAGCAGCTTTTACCGGGACACAGATACGCAGTATTTT. The rearrangement uses TRBV7-9 and TRBJ2-3; possibly TRBD2 for D (5 bases). This CDR3 region has 14 residues. CDR1 is SEHNR, CDR2 FQNEAQ, per germline (reference sequence). V lost 3 bases and J 2 bases, leaving 9 bases between the germline ends.